Each of the 20 T cell receptor beta chains below was sequenced from the same sample in a study of PD-L1 blockade in urothelial cancer. As for time point: pretreatment peripheral blood. Clones were read by immunoSEQ multiplex PCR, and TCRdb kept only the in-frame ones, dropping some. The data contain around 100,000 clones, about nine tenths of them singletons. Source: PBMCs, taken around atezolizumab (anti-PD-L1) treatment. The receptors were sampled from a man in his fifties or sixties with urothelial cancer.

The chain carries TRBV5-1 and TRBJ1-3; TRBD1 is a possible D gene (6 bases). CDR3 length: 16 amino acids. Germline loops: CDR1 SGHRS, CDR2 YFSETQ. V lost 4 bases, J lost 0 bases, and 14 bases lay in between. CDR3 loop: CASSQQGPDSGNTIYF. The CDR3 DNA is TGCGCCAGCAGCCAACAGGGACCTGACTCTGGAAACACCATATATTTT.

This chain connects TRBV7-9 to TRBJ2-7, with TRBD2 as a possible D gene (6 bases). CDR3 length: 14 amino acids. V was clipped by 1 base and J by 6 bases, with 13 bases between them. Germline CDR1 reads SEHNR; CDR2 reads FQNEAQ (reference sequence). The CDR3 sequence is CASSLVLGRSEQYF. The CDR3 DNA is TGTGCCAGCAGCTTAGTTCTGGGGAGGAGCGAGCAGTACTTC. The full variable domain, with the rest looked up from reference TRBV7-9 and TRBJ2-7, is DTGVSQNPRHKITKRGQNVTFRCDPISEHNRLYWYRQTLGQGPEFLTYFQNEAQLEKSRLLSDRFSAERPKGSFSTLEIQRTEQGDSAMYLCASSLVLGRSEQYFGPGTRLTVT.

The chain has TRBV15 and TRBJ1-2; 7 nucleotides agree with TRBD1. V lost 4 bases, J lost 4 bases, and 9 bases stayed unmatched. CDR1 and CDR2 (germline): LNHNV, YYDKDF (reference sequence). CDR3 length: 15 amino acids. Written as DNA, the CDR3 is TGTGCCACCAGCACACTACAGGGGCTGGGCTATGGCTACACCTTC. The encoded protein is CATSTLQGLGYGYTF. The variable domain in full, completed from reference TRBV15 and TRBJ1-2, reads DAMVIQNPRYQVTQFGKPVTLSCSQTLNHNVMYWYQQKSSQAPKLLFHYYDKDFNNEADTPDNFQSRRPNTSFCFLDIRSPGLGDTAMYLCATSTLQGLGYGYTFGSGTRLTVV.

The chain links TRBV5-4 to TRBJ1-2; D gene unclear. Germline CDR1 and CDR2: SGHNT and YYREEE (reference sequence). This CDR3 has 15 residues. V lost 2 bases and J lost 4, with 15 bases in between. CDR3 bases: TGTGCCAGCAGCTTCGGGTCCCCAACGGTCTATGGCTACACCTTC. Translated: CASSFGSPTVYGYTF.

The CDR3 DNA sequence: TGTGCCAGCAGCCCCTACCCGGACGAGCAGTACTTC. Translated, it gives CASSPYPDEQYF. This chain uses TRBV7-9 with TRBJ2-7; the D is unclear. Germline V lookup: CDR1 SEHNR, CDR2 FQNEAQ (reference sequence). The V end lost 5 bases, the J end lost 5 bases, and 10 bases lay between the germline ends. The length of the CDR3 is 12 residues.

The chain has TRBV5-4 and TRBJ2-1; D possibly corresponds to TRBD1 (6 bases). V lost 0 bases, J lost 5 bases, and 9 bases lay in between. CDR3 size: 14 residues. Germline CDR1 SGHNT, CDR2 YYREEE (reference sequence). The CDR3 sequence: CASSLGAGDNEQFF. The CDR3 DNA reads as TGTGCCAGCAGCTTGGGGGCAGGGGACAATGAGCAGTTCTTC.

The CDR3 DNA reads TGTGCCAGCAGTACAGGGTTAGGTGAAAAACTGTTTTTT. This encodes CASSTGLGEKLFF. The chain links TRBV27 to TRBJ1-4, with D perhaps matching TRBD1 (6 bases). V lost 5 bases, J lost 7 bases, and 11 bases lay in between. There are 13 residues in the CDR3. In germline, CDR1 is MNHEY, CDR2 SMNVEV (reference sequence).

This chain uses TRBV19 with TRBJ1-2; 9 bases align to TRBD1. The V and J ends lost 4 bases and 4 bases, in that order; junction bases with no gene match: 7. CDR1 is LNHDA, CDR2 SQIVND, per germline (reference sequence). The CDR3 is 15 residues long. In DNA form, the CDR3 reads TGTGCCAGTAGTAAGGGACAGGGAGCTCTCTATGGCTACACCTTC. This sequence encodes CASSKGQGALYGYTF.

The chain uses TRBV10-1 and TRBJ2-5; 7 bases match TRBD1. Germline CDR1 reads WNHNN; CDR2 reads SYGVQD (reference sequence). This CDR3 spans 14 amino acids. J was trimmed by 2 bases and V by 4 bases; bases with no gene match: 4. CDR3 nucleotide sequence: TGCGCCAGCAGTGTATCGGGACAGCAAGAGACCCAGTACTTC. It is translated as CASSVSGQQETQYF.

The chain uses TRBV6-1 and TRBJ2-5, with 7 nucleotides matching TRBD1. The CDR3 loop spans 15 amino acids. The germline gives CDR1 MNHNS, CDR2 SASEGT. V lost 7 bases to trimming and J lost 2 bases; unmatched junction nucleotides: 10. CDR3 residues: CASTGGDSIQETQYF. The DNA of the CDR3 is TGTGCCAGCACCGGTGGGGACAGCATTCAAGAGACCCAGTACTTC.

This clone appeared a single time. The V call is TRBV9, the J call TRBJ2-1, with 15 bases matching TRBD2. The germline CDR1 and CDR2 sequences are SGDLS and YYNGEE. The J segment lost 4 bases and the V segment lost 8 bases, leaving 13 bases of the junction unmatched. The CDR3 extends over 18 amino acids. CDR3 residues: CASGLAGLAGGQYNEQFF. For the CDR3, the DNA is TGTGCCAGTGGGCTAGCGGGACTAGCGGGGGGCCAATACAATGAGCAGTTCTTC.

The chain employs TRBV15 and TRBJ1-1; no firm D call. CDR3 length: 15 amino acids. The V gene's germline CDR1 is LNHNV and CDR2 YYDKDF (reference sequence). Deletions cut 3 bases from V and 2 bases from J, with 13 bases between. CDR3 residues: CATSSRRARNTEAFF. The CDR3 DNA sequence: TGTGCCACCAGCAGCAGGAGGGCTAGAAACACTGAAGCTTTCTTT.

The chain is built from TRBV5-1 and TRBJ1-2; TRBD1 matches at 9 bases. The V segment lost 4 bases and the J segment 8 bases; nucleotides outside the gene matches: 12. CDR1 SGHRS and CDR2 YFSETQ come from the germline V gene. The CDR3 has 15 amino acids. The CDR3 nucleotides read TGCGCCAGCAGCCCCCGGGGACAGGGTGAACCCGGCTACACCTTC. Translating it yields CASSPRGQGEPGYTF.

This chain uses TRBV7-8 with TRBJ1-5, with 7 bases matching TRBD1. Germline V gives CDR1 SGHVS, CDR2 FQNEAQ. This CDR3 region has 18 residues. Unmatched junction bases numbered 11, after V lost 3 bases and J lost 0 bases. CDR3 sequence reads: CASSFLTGTDHSNQPQHF. The CDR3 DNA sequence: TGTGCCAGCAGCTTTCTGACCGGGACAGATCATAGCAATCAGCCCCAGCATTTT.

The chain uses TRBV5-1 and TRBJ2-1; possibly TRBD2 for D (6 bases). V lost 4 bases, J lost 8 bases, and 16 bases lay in between. The CDR3 extends over 14 amino acids. CDR1 is SGHRS, CDR2 YFSETQ, per germline. CDR3 nucleotide sequence: TGCGCCAGCAGCCCCACTCCTAGCGAGGATGAGCAGTTCTTC. Translating gives CASSPTPSEDEQFF. The full variable domain, with the rest looked up from reference TRBV5-1 and TRBJ2-1, is KAGVTQTPRYLIKTRGQQVTLSCSPISGHRSVSWYQQTPGQGLQFLFEYFSETQRNKGNFPGRFSGRQFSNSRSEMNVSTLELGDSALYLCASSPTPSEDEQFFGPGTRLTVL.

This sequence joins TRBV11-3 and TRBJ2-1; TRBD2 matches 8 bases. Germline V gene sequence: CDR1 SGHNT, CDR2 YENEEA. The CDR3 is 15 amino acids. J lost 4 bases, V lost 3 bases, and 5 bases had no gene match. The DNA of the CDR3 is TGTGCCAGCAGCTTTTCGGGACTAGTTTACAATGAGCAGTTCTTC. Its translation is CASSFSGLVYNEQFF.

In this sample, this clone turned up a few times. The CDR3 loop reads CASNQGGYTGELFF. In DNA, the CDR3 is TGTGCCAGCAATCAGGGAGGGTACACCGGGGAGCTGTTTTTT. V usage is TRBV6-5 and J usage is TRBJ2-2, with 7 positions matching TRBD2. Germline CDR1 reads MNHEY; CDR2 reads SVGAGI. CDR3 size: 14 residues. The trim removed 7 bases at V and 3 bases at J, leaving 5 bases unmatched.

DNA for the CDR3: TGTGCCAGCAGCTTCAGAGGGATGGAGACCCAGTACTTC. This sequence encodes CASSFRGMETQYF. V and J are TRBV5-4 and TRBJ2-5, with a possible D match to TRBD2 (5 bases). CDR1 SGHNT and CDR2 YYREEE come from the germline V gene (reference sequence). CDR3 length: 13 amino acids. Trimming took off 2 bases at V and 5 bases at J, with 10 bases between the two ends.

The chain has TRBV10-3 and TRBJ1-2; 9 nucleotides line up with TRBD1. The CDR3 has 16 amino acids. Germline-derived CDR1 and CDR2 are ENHRY and SYGVKD. J lost 6 bases, V lost 5 bases, and 13 bases had no gene match. CDR3 amino acids: CAISSRDRESSDGYTF. The CDR3 DNA is TGTGCCATCAGTTCCCGGGACAGGGAATCTTCGGATGGCTACACCTTC.

The V call is TRBV6-6, the J call TRBJ2-7, with 9 bases that match TRBD1. There are 15 residues in the CDR3. Losses at the gene ends were 6 bases for V and 2 bases for J; bases not matched to a gene: 8. The germline V gene has CDR1 MNHNY and CDR2 SVGAGI (reference sequence). The CDR3 nucleotides read TGTGCCAGCAGGGGCGGACAGGGGCCTACCTACGAGCAGTACTTC. Amino acids: CASRGGQGPTYEQYF.